This TCR beta chain derives from a study of blood T cell repertoires in COVID-19. As for the study in general: Acute-phase and convalescent COVID-19 samples originated in the United States, Italy and Spain.

CDR1 is MGHRA and CDR2 is YSYEKL in the germline V gene. V lost 1 base, J lost 1 base, and 8 bases stayed unmatched. The CDR3 runs 18 residues. Sequenced by immunoSEQ multiplex PCR; TCRdb stores in-frame clones only, minus some. Of about 160,000 clones in the sample, 70% to 85% are singletons; the top ten hold 22%. This chain links TRBV4-1 with TRBJ1-5; 9 nucleotides line up with TRBD1. This TCR was sampled from an elderly woman with acute or convalescent COVID-19. Sequencing used peripheral blood. CDR3 sequence reads: CASSQVPGQGISNQPQHF. Written as DNA, the CDR3 is TGCGCCAGCAGCCAAGTCCCAGGACAGGGGATAAGCAATCAGCCCCAGCATTTT.